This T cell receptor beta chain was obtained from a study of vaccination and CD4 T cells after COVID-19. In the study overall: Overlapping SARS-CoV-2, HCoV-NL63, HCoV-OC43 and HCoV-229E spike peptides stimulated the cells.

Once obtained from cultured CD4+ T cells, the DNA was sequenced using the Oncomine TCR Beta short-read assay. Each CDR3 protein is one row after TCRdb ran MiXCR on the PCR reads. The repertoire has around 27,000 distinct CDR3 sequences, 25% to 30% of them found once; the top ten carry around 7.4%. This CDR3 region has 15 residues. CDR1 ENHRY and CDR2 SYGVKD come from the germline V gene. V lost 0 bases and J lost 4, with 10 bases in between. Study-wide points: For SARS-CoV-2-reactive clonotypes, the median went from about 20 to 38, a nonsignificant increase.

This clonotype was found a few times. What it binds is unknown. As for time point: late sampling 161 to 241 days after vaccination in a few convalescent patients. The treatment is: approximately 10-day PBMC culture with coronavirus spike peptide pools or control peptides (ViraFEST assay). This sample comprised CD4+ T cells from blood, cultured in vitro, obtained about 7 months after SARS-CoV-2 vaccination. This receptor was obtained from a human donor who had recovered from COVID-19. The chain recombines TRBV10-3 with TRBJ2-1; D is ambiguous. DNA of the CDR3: TGTGCCATCAGTGAGTCCCTTGGTGAGTACAATGAGCAGTTCTTC. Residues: CAISESLGEYNEQFF.